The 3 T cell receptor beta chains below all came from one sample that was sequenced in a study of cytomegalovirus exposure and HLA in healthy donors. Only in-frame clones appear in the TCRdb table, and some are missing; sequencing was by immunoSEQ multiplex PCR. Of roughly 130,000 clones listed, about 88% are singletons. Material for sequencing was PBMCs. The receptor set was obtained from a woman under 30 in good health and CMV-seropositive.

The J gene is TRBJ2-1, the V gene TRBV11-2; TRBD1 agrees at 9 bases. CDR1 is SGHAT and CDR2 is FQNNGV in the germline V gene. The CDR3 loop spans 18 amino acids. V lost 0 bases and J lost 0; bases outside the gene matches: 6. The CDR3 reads CASSLEGQGSNSYNEQFF. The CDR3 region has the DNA TGTGCCAGCAGCTTAGAAGGACAGGGGTCCAACTCCTACAATGAGCAGTTCTTC. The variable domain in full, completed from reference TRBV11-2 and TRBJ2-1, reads EAGVAQSPRYKIIEKRQSVAFWCNPISGHATLYWYQQILGQGPKLLIQFQNNGVVDDSQLPKDRFSAERLKGVDSTLKIQPAKLEDSAVYLCASSLEGQGSNSYNEQFFGPGTRLTVL.

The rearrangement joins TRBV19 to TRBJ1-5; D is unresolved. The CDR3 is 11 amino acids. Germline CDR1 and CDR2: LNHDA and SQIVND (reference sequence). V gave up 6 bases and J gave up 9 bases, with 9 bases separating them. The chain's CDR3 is CASSSPGPQHF. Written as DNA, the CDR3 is TGTGCCAGTAGCAGTCCTGGGCCCCAGCATTTT.

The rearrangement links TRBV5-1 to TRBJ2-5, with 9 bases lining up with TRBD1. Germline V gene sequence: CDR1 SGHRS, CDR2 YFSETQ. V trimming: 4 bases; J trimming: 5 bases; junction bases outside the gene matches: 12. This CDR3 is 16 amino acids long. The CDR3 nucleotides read TGCGCCAGCAGCCGGGGGACAGGGCTTATCGGGGAGACCCAGTACTTC. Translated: CASSRGTGLIGETQYF.